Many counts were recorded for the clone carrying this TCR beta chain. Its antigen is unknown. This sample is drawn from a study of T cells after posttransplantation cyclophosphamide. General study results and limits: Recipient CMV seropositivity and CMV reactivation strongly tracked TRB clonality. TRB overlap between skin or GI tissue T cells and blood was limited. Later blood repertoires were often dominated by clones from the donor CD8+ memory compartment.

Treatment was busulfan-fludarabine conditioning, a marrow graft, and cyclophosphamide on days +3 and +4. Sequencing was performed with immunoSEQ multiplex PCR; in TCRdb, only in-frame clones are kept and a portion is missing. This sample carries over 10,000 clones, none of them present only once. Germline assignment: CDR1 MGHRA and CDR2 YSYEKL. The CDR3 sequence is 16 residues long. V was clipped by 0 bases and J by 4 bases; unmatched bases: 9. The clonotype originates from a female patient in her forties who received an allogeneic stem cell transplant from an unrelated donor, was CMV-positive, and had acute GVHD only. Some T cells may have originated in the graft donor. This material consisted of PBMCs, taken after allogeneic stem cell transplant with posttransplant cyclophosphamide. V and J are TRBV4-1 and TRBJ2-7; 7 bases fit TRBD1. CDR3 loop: CASSQEYGTEWYEQYF. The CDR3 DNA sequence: TGCGCCAGCAGCCAAGAATACGGGACAGAATGGTACGAGCAGTACTTC.